This record concerns one T cell receptor (beta chain) sequence. Antigen: not known. TCRdb re-called the 5' RACE reads with MiXCR, one entry per CDR3 protein. In the table there are tens of thousands of distinct CDR3 sequences, less than 8.5% of which are singletons. This record belongs to a study of T cells after yellow fever vaccination. Study as a whole: Each low-cell-number fraction was prepared by means of SMART-Seq v4 Ultra Low Input.

General study results and limits: The secondary response was weaker, and its peak arrived faster, on day 5 versus 15.

Trimming stripped 3 bases from V and 7 bases from J, with 4 bases between. The length of the CDR3 is 11 residues. Per germline, CDR1 MNHEY and CDR2 SMNVEV (reference sequence). This rearrangement joins TRBV27 to TRBJ2-1; D is unresolved. This specimen was CD8+ T cells sorted from PBMCs, taken around 45 days after the first yellow fever vaccination. The clonotype was recovered from a man aged 18 to 35 who received the YFV17D yellow fever vaccine. The CDR3 region has the DNA TGTGCCAGCAGTTTTTTGAATGAGCAGTTCTTC. It yields the protein CASSFLNEQFF.